Following are 8 T cell receptor beta chains from one sample sequenced in a study of blood T cell repertoires in COVID-19. This table comes from immunoSEQ multiplex PCR, and its TCRdb copy is limited to in-frame clones, with some not included. The sample has a few hundred thousand clones; 80% to 90% are singletons. Sequencing used peripheral blood. The receptors were sampled from a woman in her forties or fifties with acute or convalescent COVID-19.

In its sample, this clone was seen once. This chain connects TRBV30 to TRBJ2-7; 7 bases match TRBD1. CDR1 is GTSNPN, CDR2 SVGIG, per germline (reference sequence). The trim removed 0 bases at V and 6 bases at J, leaving 8 bases unmatched. The CDR3 extends over 14 amino acids. CDR3 bases: TGTGCCTGGAGTGTACGAGACAGGGCCTCCGAGCAGTACTTC. Protein product: CAWSVRDRASEQYF.

The V gene is TRBV7-2, the J gene TRBJ2-2; D is perhaps TRBD2 (6 bases). Germline V gene sequence: CDR1 SGHTA, CDR2 FQGNSA. This CDR3 contains 18 residues. Between the trimmed V and J ends, which lost 4 bases and 3 bases, there was a span of 21 bases. The CDR3 is CASSSGRGLTSYTGELFF. CDR3 nucleotides: TGTGCCAGCAGCTCCGGACGCGGCCTGACTAGTTACACCGGGGAGCTGTTTTTT.

This clone was recorded a few times. The chain carries TRBV18 and TRBJ1-1; a possible D gene is TRBD1 (5 bases). This CDR3 is 16 amino acids long. Looked up from germline, CDR1 is KGHSH and CDR2 is LQKENI. With 1 base removed from V and 5 bases from J, the gap between germline ends came to 17 bases. This CDR3 is CASSPRHAGMGTEAFF. The CDR3, as DNA: TGTGCCAGCTCACCACGGCATGCAGGGATGGGGACTGAAGCTTTCTTT. The full variable domain, rest sourced from reference TRBV18 and TRBJ1-1, is NAGVMQNPRHLVRRRGQEARLRCSPMKGHSHVYWYRQLPEEGLKFMVYLQKENIIDESGMPKERFSAEFPKEGPSILRIQQVVRGDSAAYFCASSPRHAGMGTEAFFGQGTRLTVV.

The CDR3 region has the DNA TGTGCCAGCAGTCCATTTGCGGGGGCTACAGATACGCAGTATTTT. Its translation is CASSPFAGATDTQYF. The chain joins TRBV27 to TRBJ2-3, with TRBD2 as a possible D gene (7 bases). V lost 5 bases, J lost 3 bases, and 15 bases lay in between. This CDR3 is 15 amino acids long. Looked up from germline, CDR1 is MNHEY and CDR2 is SMNVEV (reference sequence).

This chain's CDR3 is CASSLTGGTATGELFF. CDR3 nucleotides: TGTGCCAGCAGCTTAACGGGGGGAACGGCCACCGGGGAGCTGTTTTTT. The chain employs TRBV7-3 and TRBJ2-2; tentative D call: TRBD2 (6 bases). Trimming took off 0 bases at V and 4 bases at J, with 12 bases between the two ends. The CDR3 spans 16 residues. Per germline, CDR1 SGHTA and CDR2 FQGTGA. Complete variable domain (other parts from reference TRBV7-3 and TRBJ2-2): GAGVSQTPSNKVTEKGKYVELRCDPISGHTALYWYRQSLGQGPEFLIYFQGTGAADDSGLPNDRFFAVRPEGSVSTLKIQRTERGDSAVYLCASSLTGGTATGELFFGEGSRLTVL.

This chain uses TRBV7-7 with TRBJ2-7; D is possibly TRBD2 (6 bases). Germline V CDR1 and CDR2: SSHAT, FNYEAQ (reference sequence). The V end was cut by 1 base, the J end by 0 bases, with 10 bases between. The CDR3 has 15 residues. In DNA form, the CDR3 reads TGTGCCAGCAGCTTAGACGCGGGGTTCTCCTACGAGCAGTACTTC. It is translated as CASSLDAGFSYEQYF.

The chain has TRBV7-8 and TRBJ1-1; D may be TRBD1 (5 bases). Germline V gene data show CDR1 as SGHVS and CDR2 as FQNEAQ. Trimming took 3 bases from V and 11 from J, leaving 16 bases between them. This CDR3 spans 13 amino acids. The CDR3 sequence: CASSFMRDREAFF. CDR3 nucleotide sequence: TGTGCCAGCAGCTTTATGCGGGACCGGGAGGCTTTCTTT.

The chain employs TRBV27 and TRBJ1-1; D is ambiguous. The germline gives CDR1 MNHEY, CDR2 SMNVEV (reference sequence). The CDR3 runs 13 residues. Trimming removed 2 bases at V and 1 base at J, with 5 bases between. The CDR3 bases are TGTGCCAGCAGTTTACTGGCGAACACTGAAGCTTTCTTT. It encodes CASSLLANTEAFF.